This TCR beta chain stems from a study of OX40 agonist ivuxolimab in advanced cancers. About the study: Partial responses, seen in three patients, involved one hepatocellular carcinoma and two cutaneous melanomas.

This CDR3 comprises 15 residues. The germline gives CDR1 LGHNA, CDR2 YSLEER. V lost 0 bases and J lost 4, with 10 bases in between. Profiling relied on immunoSEQ multiplex PCR, and the TCRdb table lists in-frame clones only, not all of them. The sample shows under 20,000 clones, more than 60% of them seen only once. As concerns this clone: Its antigen is unidentified.

Study-wide findings and caveats: Some nonresponders additionally presented with little normalized T-cell clonal expansion. The study found that CD8+ T cells averaged more expanded clones than CD4+.

Source: CD4+ or CD8+ T cells sorted from blood, taken in a trial of the OX40 agonist ivuxolimab. The V gene is TRBV4-3, the J gene TRBJ1-5; TRBD1 is a possible D gene (5 bases). The receptor was derived from an adult with an advanced solid tumor such as melanoma, head and neck, liver or kidney cancer. CDR3 sequence reads: CASSQDYDRNQPQHF. The CDR3 bases are TGCGCCAGCAGCCAAGATTACGACAGAAATCAGCCCCAGCATTTT.